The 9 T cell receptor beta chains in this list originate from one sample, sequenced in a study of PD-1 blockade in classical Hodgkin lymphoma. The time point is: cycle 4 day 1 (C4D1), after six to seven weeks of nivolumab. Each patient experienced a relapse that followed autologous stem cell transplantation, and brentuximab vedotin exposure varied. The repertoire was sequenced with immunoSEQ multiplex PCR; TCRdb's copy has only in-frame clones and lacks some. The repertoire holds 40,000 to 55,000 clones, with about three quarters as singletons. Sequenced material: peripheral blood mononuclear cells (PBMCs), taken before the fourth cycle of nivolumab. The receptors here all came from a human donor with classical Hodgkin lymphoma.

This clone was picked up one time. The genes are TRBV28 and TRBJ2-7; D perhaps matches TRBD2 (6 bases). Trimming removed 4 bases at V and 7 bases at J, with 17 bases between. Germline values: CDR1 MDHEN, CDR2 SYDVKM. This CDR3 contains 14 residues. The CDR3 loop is CASSWPEGRWEQYF. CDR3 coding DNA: TGTGCCAGCAGTTGGCCGGAGGGGCGATGGGAGCAGTACTTC.

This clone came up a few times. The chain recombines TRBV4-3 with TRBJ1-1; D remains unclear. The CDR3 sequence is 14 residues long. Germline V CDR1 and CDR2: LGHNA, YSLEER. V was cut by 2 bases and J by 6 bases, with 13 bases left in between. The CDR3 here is CASSQLDRPSEAFF. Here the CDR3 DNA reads TGCGCCAGCAGCCAATTGGACCGACCTTCTGAAGCTTTCTTT.

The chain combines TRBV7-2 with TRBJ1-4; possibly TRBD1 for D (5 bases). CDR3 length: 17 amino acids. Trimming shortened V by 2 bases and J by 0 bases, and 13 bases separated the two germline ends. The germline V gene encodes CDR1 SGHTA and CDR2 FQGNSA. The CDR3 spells CASSLQGRAATNEKLFF. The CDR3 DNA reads TGTGCCAGCAGCTTACAGGGTCGAGCGGCAACTAATGAAAAACTGTTTTTT. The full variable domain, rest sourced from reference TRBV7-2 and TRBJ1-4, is GAGVSQSPSNKVTEKGKDVELRCDPISGHTALYWYRQSLGQGLEFLIYFQGNSAPDKSGLPSDRFSAERTGGSVSTLTIQRTQQEDSAVYLCASSLQGRAATNEKLFFGSGTQLSVL.

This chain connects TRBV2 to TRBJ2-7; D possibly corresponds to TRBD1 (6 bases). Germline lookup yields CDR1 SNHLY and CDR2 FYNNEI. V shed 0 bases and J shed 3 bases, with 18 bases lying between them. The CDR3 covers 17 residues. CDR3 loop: CASSEALQQGLVYEQYF. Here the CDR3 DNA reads TGTGCCAGCAGTGAAGCGCTTCAGCAGGGGTTAGTCTACGAGCAGTACTTC.

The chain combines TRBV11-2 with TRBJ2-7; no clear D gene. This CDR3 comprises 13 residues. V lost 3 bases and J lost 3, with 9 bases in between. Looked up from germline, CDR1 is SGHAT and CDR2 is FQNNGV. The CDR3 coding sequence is TGTGCCAGCAGCTTCACAGACAACTACGAGCAGTACTTC. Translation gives CASSFTDNYEQYF.

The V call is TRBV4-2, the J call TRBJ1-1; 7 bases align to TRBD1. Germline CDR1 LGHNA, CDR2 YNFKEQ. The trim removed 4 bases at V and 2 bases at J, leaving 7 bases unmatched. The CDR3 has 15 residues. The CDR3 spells CASSRGTDYNTEAFF. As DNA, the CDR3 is TGTGCCAGCAGCCGAGGGACAGATTATAACACTGAAGCTTTCTTT.

The CDR3 DNA follows: TGTGCCAGCAGCGTAAAGGGCTCTGGAAACACCATATATTTT. It codes for CASSVKGSGNTIYF. This rearrangement joins TRBV9 to TRBJ1-3; no firm D call. The germline V gene encodes CDR1 SGDLS and CDR2 YYNGEE. The ends were cut back, 1 base at V and 0 bases at J, with 5 bases in the middle. CDR3 length: 14 residues. The full variable domain, completed using reference TRBV9 and TRBJ1-3, is DSGVTQTPKHLITATGQRVTLRCSPRSGDLSVYWYQQSLDQGLQFLIQYYNGEERAKGNILERFSAQQFPDLHSELNLSSLELGDSALYFCASSVKGSGNTIYFGEGSWLTVV.

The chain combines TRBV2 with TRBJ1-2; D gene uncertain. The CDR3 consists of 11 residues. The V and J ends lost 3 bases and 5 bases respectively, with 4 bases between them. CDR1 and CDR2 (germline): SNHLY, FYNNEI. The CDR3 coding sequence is TGTGCCAGCAGTGAGGAATATGGCTACACCTTC. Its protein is CASSEEYGYTF.

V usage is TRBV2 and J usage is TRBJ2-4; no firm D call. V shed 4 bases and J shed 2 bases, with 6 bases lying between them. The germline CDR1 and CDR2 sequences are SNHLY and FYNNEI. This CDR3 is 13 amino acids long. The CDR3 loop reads CASSGDTKNIQYF. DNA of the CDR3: TGTGCCAGCAGTGGTGACACCAAAAACATTCAGTACTTC.